The T cell receptor beta chain described here comes from a study of T cell changes during pregnancy in multiple sclerosis. Clones were read by immunoSEQ multiplex PCR, and TCRdb kept only the in-frame ones, dropping some. The sample yields about 53,000 clones, roughly nine tenths seen once. The J segment lost 5 bases and the V segment lost 6 bases, leaving 6 bases of the junction unmatched. The length of the CDR3 is 16 residues. Germline-derived CDR1 and CDR2 are LNHDA and SQIVND (reference sequence). This chain joins TRBV19 and TRBJ2-5, with 16 bases lining up with TRBD2. The receptor was isolated from a female donor with multiple sclerosis, enrolled in a pregnancy study. The sequencing used CD8+ T cells from peripheral blood mononuclear cells, collected before pregnancy. The CDR3 DNA reads as TGTGCCAGTAGGGGGACTAGCGGGGGGGCTTGGGAGACCCAGTACTTC. Amino acid sequence: CASRGTSGGAWETQYF.